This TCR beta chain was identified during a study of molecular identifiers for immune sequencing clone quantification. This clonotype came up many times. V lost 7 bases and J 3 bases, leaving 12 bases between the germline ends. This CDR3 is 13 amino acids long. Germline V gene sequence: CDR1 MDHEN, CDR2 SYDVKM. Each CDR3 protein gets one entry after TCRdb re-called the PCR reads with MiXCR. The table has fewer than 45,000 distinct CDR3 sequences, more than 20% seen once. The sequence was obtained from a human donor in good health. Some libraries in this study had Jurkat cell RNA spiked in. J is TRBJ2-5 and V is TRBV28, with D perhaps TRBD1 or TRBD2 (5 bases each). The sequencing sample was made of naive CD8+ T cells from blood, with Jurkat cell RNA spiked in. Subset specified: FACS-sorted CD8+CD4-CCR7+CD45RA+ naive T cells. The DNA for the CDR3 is TGTGCCAGCACCGGGATAGGGGAAGAGACCCAGTACTTC. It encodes CASTGIGEETQYF. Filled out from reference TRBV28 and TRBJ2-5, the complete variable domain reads DVKVTQSSRYLVKRTGEKVFLECVQDMDHENMFWYRQDPGLGLRLIYFSYDVKMKEKGDIPEGYSVSREKKERFSLILESASTNQTSMYLCASTGIGEETQYFGPGTRLLVL.